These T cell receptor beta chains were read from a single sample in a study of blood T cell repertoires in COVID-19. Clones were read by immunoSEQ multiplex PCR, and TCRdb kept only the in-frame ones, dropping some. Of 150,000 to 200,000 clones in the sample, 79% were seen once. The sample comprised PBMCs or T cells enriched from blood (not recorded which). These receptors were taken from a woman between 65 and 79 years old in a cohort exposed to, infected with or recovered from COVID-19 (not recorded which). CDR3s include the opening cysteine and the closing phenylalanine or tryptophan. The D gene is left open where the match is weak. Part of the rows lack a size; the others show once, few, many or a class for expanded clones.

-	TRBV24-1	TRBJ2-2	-	CATSDSGAHTGELFF	TGTGCCACCAGTGATTCAGGGGCCCACACCGGGGAGCTGTTTTTT
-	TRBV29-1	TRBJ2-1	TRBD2	CSVANPAIPGLEQFF	TGCAGCGTTGCCAATCCCGCTATTCCGGGACTAGAGCAGTTCTTC
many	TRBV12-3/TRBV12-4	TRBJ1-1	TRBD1	CASRTGALGAFF	TGTGCCAGCCGTACAGGGGCCCTGGGAGCTTTCTTT
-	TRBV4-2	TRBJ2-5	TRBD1	CASSLVQGRGETQYF	TGTGCCAGCAGCCTAGTACAGGGGCGAGGGGAGACCCAGTACTTC
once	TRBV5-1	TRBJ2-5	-	CASSGMSDISQETQYF	TGCGCCAGCAGCGGAATGTCGGACATATCCCAAGAGACCCAGTACTTC
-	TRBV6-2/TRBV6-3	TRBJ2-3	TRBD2	CASTPLAGQGGTDTQYF	TGTGCCAGCACCCCGCTAGCGGGCCAGGGAGGCACAGATACGCAGTATTTT
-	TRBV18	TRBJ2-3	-	CAGSTRPDTQYF	TGTGCCGGATCGACTAGACCAGATACGCAGTATTTT
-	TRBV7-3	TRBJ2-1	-	CASSLGIGDEQFF	TGTGCCAGCAGCTTAGGCATCGGGGATGAGCAGTTCTTC
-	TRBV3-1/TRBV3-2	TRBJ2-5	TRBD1	CASSPGTAGETQYF	TGTGCCAGCAGCCCGGGGACAGCTGGGGAGACCCAGTACTTC
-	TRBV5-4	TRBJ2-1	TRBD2	CASSLGSGGGVNEQFF	TGTGCCAGCAGCTTGGGGTCCGGGGGAGGGGTCAATGAGCAGTTCTTC
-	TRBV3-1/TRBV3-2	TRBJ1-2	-	CASSQAQEGVGYTF	TGTGCCAGCAGCCAAGCACAGGAGGGCGTCGGCTACACCTTC
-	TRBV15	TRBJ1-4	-	CATSFRGSNEKLFF	TGTGCCACCAGTTTTCGAGGCTCTAATGAAAAACTGTTTTTT
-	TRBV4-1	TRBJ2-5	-	CASSQDRQVRETQYF	TGCGCCAGCAGCCAAGACAGACAGGTCCGGGAGACCCAGTACTTC
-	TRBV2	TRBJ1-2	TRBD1	CASSEGQGRGYTF	TGTGCCAGCAGTGAGGGACAGGGAAGAGGCTACACCTTC
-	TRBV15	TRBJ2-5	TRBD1	CATSYGQGIGETQYF	TGTGCCACCAGCTATGGACAGGGGATCGGGGAGACCCAGTACTTC
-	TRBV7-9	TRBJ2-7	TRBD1	CASSRGQGWYF	TGTGCCAGCAGTCGGGGACAGGGGTGGTACTTC